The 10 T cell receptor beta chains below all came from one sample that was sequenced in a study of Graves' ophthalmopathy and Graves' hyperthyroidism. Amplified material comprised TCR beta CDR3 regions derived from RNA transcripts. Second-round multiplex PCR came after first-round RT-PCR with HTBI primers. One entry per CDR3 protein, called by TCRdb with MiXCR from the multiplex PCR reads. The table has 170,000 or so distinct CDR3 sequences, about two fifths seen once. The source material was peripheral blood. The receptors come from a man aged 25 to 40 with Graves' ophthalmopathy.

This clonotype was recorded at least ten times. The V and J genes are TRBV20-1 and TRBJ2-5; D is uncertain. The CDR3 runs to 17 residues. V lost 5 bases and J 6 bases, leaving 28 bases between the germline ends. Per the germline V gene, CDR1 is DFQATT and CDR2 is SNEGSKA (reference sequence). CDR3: CSASPDEQGWSKKTQYF. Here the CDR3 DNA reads TGCAGTGCTTCCCCCGATGAACAAGGGTGGTCAAAAAAGACCCAGTACTTC.

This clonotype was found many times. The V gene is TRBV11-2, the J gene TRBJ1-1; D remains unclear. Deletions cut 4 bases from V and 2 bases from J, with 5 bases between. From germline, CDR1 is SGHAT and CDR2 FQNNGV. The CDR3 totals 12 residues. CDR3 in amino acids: CASSWGNTEAFF. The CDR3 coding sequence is TGTGCCAGCAGCTGGGGTAACACTGAAGCTTTCTTT. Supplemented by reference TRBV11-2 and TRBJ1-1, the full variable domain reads EAGVAQSPRYKIIEKRQSVAFWCNPISGHATLYWYQQILGQGPKLLIQFQNNGVVDDSQLPKDRFSAERLKGVDSTLKIQPAKLEDSAVYLCASSWGNTEAFFGQGTRLTVV.

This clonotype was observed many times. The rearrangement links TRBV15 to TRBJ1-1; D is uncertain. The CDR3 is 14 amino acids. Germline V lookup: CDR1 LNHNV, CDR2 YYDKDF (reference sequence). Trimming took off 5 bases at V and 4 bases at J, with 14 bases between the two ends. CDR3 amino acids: CATSGLRWGTEAFF. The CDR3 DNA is TGTGCCACCAGCGGCTTACGTTGGGGCACTGAAGCTTTCTTT.

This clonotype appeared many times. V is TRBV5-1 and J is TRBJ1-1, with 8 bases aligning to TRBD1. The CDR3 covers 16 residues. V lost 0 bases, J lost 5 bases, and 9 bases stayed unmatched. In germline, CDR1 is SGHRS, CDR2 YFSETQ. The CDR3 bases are TGCGCCAGCAGCTTGGACGGACAGGGAGCCTGGACTGAAGCTTTCTTT. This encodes CASSLDGQGAWTEAFF.

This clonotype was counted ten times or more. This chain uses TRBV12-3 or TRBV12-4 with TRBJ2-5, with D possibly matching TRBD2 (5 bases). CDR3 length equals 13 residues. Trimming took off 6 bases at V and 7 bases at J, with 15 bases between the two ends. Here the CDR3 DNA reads TGTGCCAGCAGAAAAGACGGGGAAGGGACCCAGTACTTC. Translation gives CASRKDGEGTQYF.

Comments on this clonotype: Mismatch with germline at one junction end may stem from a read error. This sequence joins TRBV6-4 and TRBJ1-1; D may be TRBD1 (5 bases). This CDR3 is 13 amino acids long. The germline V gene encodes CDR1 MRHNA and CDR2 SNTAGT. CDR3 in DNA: TGTGCCAGCAGTGACGACGGCGGGGGGGAGAGGGTCTTT. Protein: CASSDDGGGERVF.

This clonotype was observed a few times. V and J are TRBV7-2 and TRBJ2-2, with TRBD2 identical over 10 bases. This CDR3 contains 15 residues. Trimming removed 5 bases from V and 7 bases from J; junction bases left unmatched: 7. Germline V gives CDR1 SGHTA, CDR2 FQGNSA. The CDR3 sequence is CASSTRSGRVGELFF. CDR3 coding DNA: TGTGCCAGCAGCACCCGGAGCGGGAGGGTCGGGGAGCTGTTTTTT.

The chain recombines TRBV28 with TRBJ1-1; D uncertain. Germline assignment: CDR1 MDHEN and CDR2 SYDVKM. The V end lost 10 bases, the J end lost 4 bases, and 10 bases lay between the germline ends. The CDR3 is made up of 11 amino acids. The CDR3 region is CATHEFTEAFF. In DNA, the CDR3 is TGTGCCACCCACGAGTTCACTGAAGCTTTCTTT.

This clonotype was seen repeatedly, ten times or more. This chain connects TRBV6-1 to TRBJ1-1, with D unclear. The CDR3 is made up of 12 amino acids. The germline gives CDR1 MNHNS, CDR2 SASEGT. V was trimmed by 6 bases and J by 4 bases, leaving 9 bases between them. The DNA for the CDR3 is TGTGCCAGCAGCGACGACTTCACTGAAGCTTTCTTT. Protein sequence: CASSDDFTEAFF.

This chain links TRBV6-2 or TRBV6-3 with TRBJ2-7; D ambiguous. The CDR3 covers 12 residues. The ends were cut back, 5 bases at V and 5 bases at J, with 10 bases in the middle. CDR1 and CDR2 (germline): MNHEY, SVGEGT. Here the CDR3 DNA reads TGTGCCAGCAGTACCCCATTCGACGAGCAGTACTTC. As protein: CASSTPFDEQYF.